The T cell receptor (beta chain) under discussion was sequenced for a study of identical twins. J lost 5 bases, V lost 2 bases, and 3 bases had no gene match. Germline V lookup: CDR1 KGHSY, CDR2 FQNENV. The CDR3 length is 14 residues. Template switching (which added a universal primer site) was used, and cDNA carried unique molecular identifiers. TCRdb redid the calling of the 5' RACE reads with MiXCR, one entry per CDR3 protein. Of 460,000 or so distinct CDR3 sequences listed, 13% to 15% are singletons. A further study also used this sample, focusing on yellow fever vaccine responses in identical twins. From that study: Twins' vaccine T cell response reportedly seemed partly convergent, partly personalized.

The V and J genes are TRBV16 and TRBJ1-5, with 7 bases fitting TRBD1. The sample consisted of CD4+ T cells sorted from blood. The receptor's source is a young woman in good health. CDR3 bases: TGTGCCAGCAGCCAACACAGGGGTGATCAGCCCCAGCATTTT. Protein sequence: CASSQHRGDQPQHF.